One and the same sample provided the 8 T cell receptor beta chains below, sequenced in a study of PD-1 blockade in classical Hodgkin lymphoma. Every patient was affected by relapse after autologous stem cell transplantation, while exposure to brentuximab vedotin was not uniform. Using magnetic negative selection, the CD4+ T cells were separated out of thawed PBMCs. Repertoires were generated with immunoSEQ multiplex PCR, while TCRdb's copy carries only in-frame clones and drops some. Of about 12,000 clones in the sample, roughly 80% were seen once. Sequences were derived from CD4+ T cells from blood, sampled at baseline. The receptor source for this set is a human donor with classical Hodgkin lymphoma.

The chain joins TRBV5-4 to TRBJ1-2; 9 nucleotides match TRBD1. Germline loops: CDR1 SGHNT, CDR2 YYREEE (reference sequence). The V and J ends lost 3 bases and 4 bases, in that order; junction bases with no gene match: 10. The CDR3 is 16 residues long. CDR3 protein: CASSSGQGLSLYGYTF. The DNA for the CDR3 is TGTGCCAGCAGCTCTGGACAGGGGCTTTCCCTCTATGGCTACACCTTC.

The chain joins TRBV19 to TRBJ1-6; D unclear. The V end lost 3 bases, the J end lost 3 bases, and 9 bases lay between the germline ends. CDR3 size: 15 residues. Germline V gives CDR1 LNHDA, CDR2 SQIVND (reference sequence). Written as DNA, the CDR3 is TGTGCCAGTAGTATTGTCGGAGACTATAATTCACCCCTCCACTTT. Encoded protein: CASSIVGDYNSPLHF.

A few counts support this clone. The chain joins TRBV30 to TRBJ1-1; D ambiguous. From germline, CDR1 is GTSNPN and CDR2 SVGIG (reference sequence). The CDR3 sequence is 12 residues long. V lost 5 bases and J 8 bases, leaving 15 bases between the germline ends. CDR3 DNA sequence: TGTGCCTGGGGTCAAAGGCAAGGGGAAGCTTTCTTT. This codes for CAWGQRQGEAFF.

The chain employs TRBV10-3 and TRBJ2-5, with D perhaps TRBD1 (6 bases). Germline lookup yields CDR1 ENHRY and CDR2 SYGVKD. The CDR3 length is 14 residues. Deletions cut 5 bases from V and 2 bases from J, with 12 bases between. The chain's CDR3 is CAISKQGLQETQYF. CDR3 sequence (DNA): TGTGCCATCAGTAAACAGGGATTACAAGAGACCCAGTACTTC.

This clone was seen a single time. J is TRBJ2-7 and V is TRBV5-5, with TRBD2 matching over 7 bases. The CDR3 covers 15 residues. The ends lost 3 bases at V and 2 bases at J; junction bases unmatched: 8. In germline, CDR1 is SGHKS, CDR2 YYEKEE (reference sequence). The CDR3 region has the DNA TGTGCCAGCAGCTACCGGGACGGGAGGACCTACGAGCAGTACTTC. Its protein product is CASSYRDGRTYEQYF.

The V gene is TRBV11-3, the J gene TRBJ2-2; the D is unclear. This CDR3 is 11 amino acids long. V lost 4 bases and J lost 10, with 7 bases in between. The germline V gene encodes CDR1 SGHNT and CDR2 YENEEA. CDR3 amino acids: CASSSSEELFF. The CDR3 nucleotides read TGTGCCAGCAGCTCTTCCGAGGAGCTGTTTTTT.

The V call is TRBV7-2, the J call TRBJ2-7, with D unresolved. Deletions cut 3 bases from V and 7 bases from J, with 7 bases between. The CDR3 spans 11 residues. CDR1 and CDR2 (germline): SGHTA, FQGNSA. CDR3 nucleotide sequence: TGTGCCAGCAGCTTCCTACAGGAGCAGTACTTC. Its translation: CASSFLQEQYF.

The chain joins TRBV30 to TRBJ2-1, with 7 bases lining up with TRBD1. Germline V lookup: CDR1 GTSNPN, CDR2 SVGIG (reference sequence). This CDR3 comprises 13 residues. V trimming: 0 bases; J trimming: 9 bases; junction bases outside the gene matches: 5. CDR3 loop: CAWSVQGVVEQFF. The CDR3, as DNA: TGTGCCTGGAGTGTCCAGGGGGTCGTTGAGCAGTTCTTC.